Listed below are T cell receptor beta chains from one sample, sequenced in a study of metastatic and nonmetastatic thyroid tumors. TCRdb re-called clones via MiXCR from the PCR reads. The data contain around 15,000 clones, 20% to 30% of them singletons. Sequencing was done on a sample of tumor tissue. These receptors were obtained from a male donor with papillary thyroid cancer or a benign thyroid nodule (not recorded which). Some clones in this sample may be carry-over from other donors' samples. Both conserved end residues are trimmed from each CDR3. Clone size, where shown, is once, few, many, or a class for clones that have expanded.

v_call | clone_size | cdr3_aa
TRBV6-2/TRBV6-3 | . | ASSYTSSSYISGANVLT
TRBV2 | . | ASREGQGAQGSPLN
TRBV5-7 | . | ASSLAGGNYGYT
TRBV4-1 | . | ASSRVSGVSYGYT
TRBV6-2/TRBV6-3 | . | ASSRLQGVMSLATDTQY
TRBV6-5 | medium-sized | ASSPQDILAGPDNEQF
TRBV9 | many | ASSVGGRKYNEQF
TRBV4-2 | many | ASSHGQGATGELF
TRBV18 | many | ASSPGRGGTEAF
TRBV20-1 | . | SAQTGLAGSFGEQF
TRBV12-5 | many | ASGPGQGTDTQY
TRBV12-3/TRBV12-4 | many | ASSFDRGIDQPQH
TRBV18 | many | ASSPGRGGTEAF
TRBV6-9 | few | ASSWTGGGYT
TRBV20-1 | medium-sized | SARARRWSGNTIY
TRBV7-9 | many | ASSSQVPDYGYT
TRBV5-1 | many | ASSVTGTSAQETQY
TRBV7-8 | many | ASSFGIYRNEQY
TRBV10-3 | few | AISDSARGGELF
TRBV4-2 | many | ASSQDGWGNYGYT
TRBV3-1 | many | ASSGGNTIY